Shown below are 32 T cell receptor beta chains from a single sample sequenced in a study of cytomegalovirus exposure and HLA in healthy donors. With 60 Vbeta and 13 Jbeta primers, the PCR was carried out. This table comes from immunoSEQ multiplex PCR, and its TCRdb copy is limited to in-frame clones, with some not included. The sample lists about 150,000 clones, 82% occurring once. Sequences were obtained from PBMCs. The receptors stem from a woman aged 50 to 60 in good health and CMV-seropositive.

J is TRBJ2-7 and V is TRBV19; 8 nucleotides match TRBD2. V shed 5 bases and J 4 bases; nucleotides not matched to a gene: 10. The germline V gene encodes CDR1 LNHDA and CDR2 SQIVND (reference sequence). This CDR3 region has 15 residues. For the CDR3, the DNA is TGTGCCAGTAGTCTTCTCGCGACTAGCGTTTACGAGCAGTACTTC. Translation: CASSLLATSVYEQYF.

As regards this clone: Additional DNA sequences in this sample encode the identical CDR3. The chain combines TRBV29-1 with TRBJ1-2, with TRBD1 matching 7 bases. The CDR3 has 13 residues. The ends lost 6 bases at V and 4 bases at J; junction bases unmatched: 8. The germline V gene has CDR1 SQVTM and CDR2 ANQGSEA. In nucleotides, the CDR3 is TGCAGCGTCTTATGGACAGGTGGCTATGGCTACACCTTC. Protein: CSVLWTGGYGYTF.

This chain joins TRBV7-2 and TRBJ2-1; D might be TRBD2 (5 bases). The V end lost 6 bases, the J end lost 4 bases, and 7 bases lay between the germline ends. The CDR3 has 12 amino acids. Germline CDR1 is SGHTA and CDR2 is FQGNSA. For the CDR3, the DNA is TGTGCCAGCAGGACTACATACAATGAGCAGTTCTTC. This gives the protein CASRTTYNEQFF.

J is TRBJ2-2 and V is TRBV5-4; D is possibly TRBD1 (5 bases). Trimming took off 1 base at V and 7 bases at J, with 11 bases between the two ends. The CDR3 covers 14 residues. The germline V gene encodes CDR1 SGHNT and CDR2 YYREEE (reference sequence). The CDR3 sequence is CASSLPSRGGELFF. The CDR3 bases are TGTGCCAGCAGCTTGCCCAGTAGGGGCGGGGAGCTGTTTTTT.

This clone was counted a few times. CDR3 region: CASSYQPNSASGDEQFF. CDR3 nucleotide sequence: TGCGCCAGCAGCTACCAACCGAACTCGGCTAGCGGAGATGAGCAGTTCTTC. The genes are TRBV5-1 and TRBJ2-1, with 7 nucleotides matching TRBD2. This CDR3 region has 17 residues. V trimming: 3 bases; J trimming: 8 bases; junction bases outside the gene matches: 17. Germline loops: CDR1 SGHRS, CDR2 YFSETQ.

The rearrangement joins TRBV13 to TRBJ2-1; 7 bases map to TRBD2. The CDR3 consists of 14 residues. The V segment lost 6 bases and the J segment 5 bases; nucleotides outside the gene matches: 7. Germline V gene sequence: CDR1 PRHDT, CDR2 FYEKMQ (reference sequence). CDR3 loop: CASSPEGLNNEQFF. In nucleotides, the CDR3 is TGTGCCAGCAGTCCAGAGGGACTAAACAATGAGCAGTTCTTC.

The V gene is TRBV12-2, the J gene TRBJ1-2. TRBV12-2 represents a pseudogene. CDR3 length: 15 residues. The CDR3: CASRPPGSSLYGYTF. The CDR3 DNA is TGTGCAAGTCGCCCCCCCGGGTCCTCGCTATATGGCTACACCTTC.

The chain uses TRBV4-3 and TRBJ2-7; TRBD1 matches at 10 bases. V dropped 4 bases and J dropped 5; count of bases not matched to a gene: 20. This CDR3 has 19 amino acids. Germline CDR1 is LGHNA and CDR2 is YSLEER. The CDR3 sequence is CASSRDSYRRQGAYDEQYF. The CDR3 bases are TGCGCCAGCAGCCGAGATAGCTACCGTCGACAGGGGGCTTACGACGAGCAGTACTTC.

This rearrangement joins TRBV6-5 to TRBJ2-1; D uncertain. Germline CDR1 is MNHEY and CDR2 is SVGAGI. The CDR3 has 14 amino acids. V was cut by 6 bases and J by 1 base, with 10 bases left in between. CDR3 protein: CASRSAASYNEQFF. CDR3 sequence (DNA): TGTGCCAGCAGATCGGCAGCGTCCTACAATGAGCAGTTCTTC.

This clone appeared once. The J gene is TRBJ2-4, the V gene TRBV6-1, with TRBD1 as a possible D gene (6 bases). The CDR3 loop spans 14 amino acids. The V end lost 2 bases, the J end lost 2 bases, and 7 bases lay between the germline ends. CDR1 MNHNS and CDR2 SASEGT come from the germline V gene. The CDR3 nucleotides are TGTGCCAGCAGTGAACAGGGGACCAAAAACATTCAGTACTTC. This codes for CASSEQGTKNIQYF.

The chain combines TRBV9 with TRBJ1-1; D uncertain. Germline V CDR1 and CDR2: SGDLS, YYNGEE. Trimming removed 3 bases from V and 8 bases from J, with 14 bases in between. This CDR3 has 13 residues. The CDR3 coding sequence is TGTGCCAGCAGCGACGGGAACCCCAGAGAAGCTTTCTTT. This sequence encodes CASSDGNPREAFF.

V and J are TRBV18 and TRBJ1-4; D not resolved. Germline CDR1 and CDR2: KGHSH and LQKENI. This CDR3 is built from 13 residues. With 5 bases removed from V and 5 bases from J, the gap between germline ends came to 9 bases. CDR3 sequence: CASSREHNEKLFF. The DNA of the CDR3 is TGTGCCAGCTCAAGGGAGCACAATGAAAAACTGTTTTTT.

This chain links TRBV5-8 with TRBJ1-5; maybe TRBD1 (5 bases). The V and J ends lost 4 bases and 11 bases respectively, with 16 bases between them. This CDR3 has 13 residues. CDR1 and CDR2 (germline): SGHTS, YDEGEE. The CDR3 DNA follows: TGTGCCAGCAGCACCATTTTGTCGGGGGCCCAGCATTTT. Encoded protein: CASSTILSGAQHF.

The rearrangement uses TRBV7-9 and TRBJ1-1; D is uncertain. Deletions cut 3 bases from V and 5 bases from J, with 10 bases between. CDR3 size: 13 residues. Germline V lookup: CDR1 SEHNR, CDR2 FQNEAQ (reference sequence). In nucleotides, the CDR3 is TGTGCCAGCAGCTTCTCGCCTAAGACTGAAGCTTTCTTT. Protein sequence: CASSFSPKTEAFF.

This clone has a handful of counts. The chain carries TRBV5-4 and TRBJ1-2; tentatively, D is TRBD1 (6 bases). The length of the CDR3 is 16 residues. V was cut by 4 bases and J by 7 bases, with 23 bases left in between. Germline CDR1 is SGHNT and CDR2 is YYREEE (reference sequence). The CDR3 here is CASSPAGTREGLGYTF. The DNA of the CDR3 is TGTGCCAGCAGCCCAGCCGGGACACGGGAGGGTCTTGGCTACACCTTC.

J is TRBJ2-1 and V is TRBV7-8, with 8 bases identical to TRBD2. V trimming: 4 bases; J trimming: 9 bases; junction bases outside the gene matches: 8. The CDR3 runs to 14 residues. Germline V lookup: CDR1 SGHVS, CDR2 FQNEAQ. CDR3 residues: CASSSQGLAIEQFF. The CDR3 DNA reads TGTGCCAGCAGCTCCCAAGGACTAGCTATTGAGCAGTTCTTC.

This rearrangement joins TRBV5-1 to TRBJ1-4, with D tentatively TRBD1 (5 bases). Trimming left V 6 bases short and J 4 bases short, with 13 bases between. This CDR3 has 14 residues. Germline V lookup: CDR1 SGHRS, CDR2 YFSETQ. CDR3 loop: CASKGNGGNEKLFF. Here the CDR3 DNA reads TGCGCCAGCAAGGGGAACGGGGGTAATGAAAAACTGTTTTTT.

CDR3 coding DNA: TGTGCCAGCAGTTTAAGGCTGACTAGCGGGAGGCTGGGGGAGACCCAGTACTTC. This translates into CASSLRLTSGRLGETQYF. The chain has TRBV28 and TRBJ2-5; 13 bases are a match to TRBD2. The germline V gene encodes CDR1 MDHEN and CDR2 SYDVKM. With 2 bases clipped from V and 5 bases from J, the junction kept 11 bases outside the gene matches. The CDR3 is 18 residues long.

The J gene is TRBJ1-1, the V gene TRBV7-2, with D hard to call. The germline V gene encodes CDR1 SGHTA and CDR2 FQGNSA. V lost 1 base and J lost 3, with 9 bases in between. This CDR3 is built from 14 residues. For the CDR3, the DNA is TGTGCCAGCAGCTTAGGTCGGGTGTACACTGAAGCTTTCTTT. It encodes CASSLGRVYTEAFF.

The chain joins TRBV9 to TRBJ2-1; TRBD1 matches at 9 bases. Looked up from germline, CDR1 is SGDLS and CDR2 is YYNGEE. This CDR3 is built from 16 residues. With 5 bases clipped from V and 6 bases from J, the junction kept 12 bases outside the gene matches. CDR3: CASSPPGDREGNEQFF. In DNA, the CDR3 is TGTGCCAGCAGTCCTCCTGGGGACAGGGAGGGCAATGAGCAGTTCTTC.

The rearrangement links TRBV15 to TRBJ2-1; no definite D call. CDR1 is LNHNV and CDR2 is YYDKDF in the germline V gene (reference sequence). The CDR3 sequence is 12 residues long. The V end lost 0 bases, the J end lost 5 bases, and 2 bases lay between the germline ends. The CDR3 DNA sequence: TGTGCCACCAGCAGAGATAACAATGAGCAGTTCTTC. Protein product: CATSRDNNEQFF.

The chain joins TRBV5-1 to TRBJ2-5; D remains unclear. Trimming took 3 bases from V and 0 from J, leaving 15 bases between them. The CDR3 totals 16 residues. Germline CDR1 and CDR2: SGHRS and YFSETQ. The CDR3 here is CASSSAKTAYQETQYF. The CDR3 DNA reads as TGCGCCAGCAGCTCGGCCAAGACTGCGTACCAAGAGACCCAGTACTTC.

V is TRBV19 and J is TRBJ1-5, with D possibly matching TRBD1 (6 bases). The CDR3 contains 15 residues. CDR1 and CDR2 from the germline V gene are LNHDA and SQIVND (reference sequence). The germline V and J ends were trimmed by 4 bases and 5 bases, with 15 bases remaining between them. For the CDR3, the DNA is TGTGCCAGTAGTACGATTACAGGGTTCCATCAGCCCCAGCATTTT. Its protein product is CASSTITGFHQPQHF.

This clone was picked up a small number of times. This sequence joins TRBV7-3 and TRBJ2-3; 9 bases are shared with TRBD1. The CDR3 is 15 residues long. After removal of 6 bases from V and 4 bases from J, the junction contained 8 bases not matched to a gene. In germline, CDR1 is SGHTA, CDR2 FQGTGA. CDR3 sequence (DNA): TGTGCCAGCAGGGACAGGGGAGACTCGGCAGATACGCAGTATTTT. Its translation is CASRDRGDSADTQYF.

The rearrangement uses TRBV28 and TRBJ2-4; 15 bases match TRBD2. V shed 3 bases and J 15 bases; nucleotides not matched to a gene: 9. The CDR3 covers 15 residues. Per the germline V gene, CDR1 is MDHEN and CDR2 is SYDVKM. Here the CDR3 DNA reads TGTGCCAGCAGTTTCCTTGGACTAGCGGGAGGGTTTGTGTACTTC. Amino acids: CASSFLGLAGGFVYF.

This chain links TRBV5-1 with TRBJ2-3, with 7 nucleotides matching TRBD2. The trim removed 3 bases at V and 3 bases at J, leaving 10 bases unmatched. This CDR3 region has 16 residues. Germline CDR1 and CDR2: SGHRS and YFSETQ. The CDR3 coding sequence is TGCGCCAGCAGCTACATCGGGACTACCTTAACAGATACGCAGTATTTT. Amino acids: CASSYIGTTLTDTQYF.

V is TRBV27 and J is TRBJ2-5; 12 nucleotides line up with TRBD2. The germline gives CDR1 MNHEY, CDR2 SMNVEV (reference sequence). With 0 bases clipped from V and 5 bases from J, the junction kept 7 bases outside the gene matches. The CDR3 is made up of 17 amino acids. The CDR3 bases are TGTGCCAGCAGTTTATCTGTGACTAGCGGGAGAGGTGAGACCCAGTACTTC. Protein: CASSLSVTSGRGETQYF.

This rearrangement joins TRBV2 to TRBJ1-2; D is possibly TRBD1 (5 bases). Germline V gene lookup returns CDR1 SNHLY and CDR2 FYNNEI. The V and J ends lost 5 bases and 6 bases respectively, with 10 bases between them. The CDR3 runs to 12 residues. The CDR3 spells CASSQDRDGYTF. CDR3 coding DNA: TGTGCCAGCAGTCAAGACAGAGATGGCTACACCTTC.

The rearrangement joins TRBV13 to TRBJ2-2; 10 bases agree with TRBD2. Germline V gene sequence: CDR1 PRHDT, CDR2 FYEKMQ (reference sequence). J lost 7 bases, V lost 1 base, and 9 bases had no gene match. The CDR3 has 17 amino acids. The CDR3 loop reads CASSLEAPGTSDGELFF. In nucleotides, the CDR3 is TGTGCCAGCAGCTTAGAAGCCCCCGGGACTAGCGACGGGGAGCTGTTTTTT.

CDR3 nucleotide sequence: TGCAGCGCTAGACTGAACTCTGGAAACACCATATATTTT. It encodes CSARLNSGNTIYF. This chain joins TRBV29-1 and TRBJ1-3; D not resolved. The CDR3 covers 13 residues. The germline V gene encodes CDR1 SQVTM and CDR2 ANQGSEA. Trimming took 7 bases from V and 0 from J, leaving 10 bases between them. The complete variable domain, with remaining parts taken from reference TRBV29-1 and TRBJ1-3, reads SAVISQKPSRDICQRGTSLTIQCQVDSQVTMMFWYRQQPGQSLTLIATANQGSEATYESGFVIDKFPISRPNLTFSTLTVSNMSPEDSSIYLCSARLNSGNTIYFGEGSWLTVV.

The genes are TRBV28 and TRBJ1-3; D remains ambiguous. Per the germline V gene, CDR1 is MDHEN and CDR2 is SYDVKM. The ends were cut back, 4 bases at V and 0 bases at J, with 13 bases in the middle. CDR3 length: 16 amino acids. The CDR3 nucleotides read TGTGCCAGCAGTTCCCCCGGAGGTTTCTCTGGAAACACCATATATTTT. The encoded protein is CASSSPGGFSGNTIYF.

The chain employs TRBV18 and TRBJ1-5, with 12 bases aligning to TRBD1. V lost 6 bases to trimming and J lost 6 bases; unmatched junction nucleotides: 9. Germline CDR1 and CDR2: KGHSH and LQKENI. The CDR3 consists of 16 residues. The CDR3 sequence is CASSSGQGARGQPQHF. DNA of the CDR3: TGTGCCAGCTCGTCGGGACAGGGGGCGAGGGGTCAGCCCCAGCATTTT.